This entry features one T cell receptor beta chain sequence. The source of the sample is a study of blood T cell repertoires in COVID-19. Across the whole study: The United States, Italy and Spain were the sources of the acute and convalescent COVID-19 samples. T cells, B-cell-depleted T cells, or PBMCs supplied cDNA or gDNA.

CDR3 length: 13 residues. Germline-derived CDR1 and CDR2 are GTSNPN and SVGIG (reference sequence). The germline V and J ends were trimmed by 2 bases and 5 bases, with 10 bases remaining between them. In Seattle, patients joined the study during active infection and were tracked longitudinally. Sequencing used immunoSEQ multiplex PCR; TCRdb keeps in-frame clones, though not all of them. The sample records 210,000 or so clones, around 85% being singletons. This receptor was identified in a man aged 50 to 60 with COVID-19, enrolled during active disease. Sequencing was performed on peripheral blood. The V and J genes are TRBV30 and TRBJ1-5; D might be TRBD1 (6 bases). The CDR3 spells CAWSTGLDQPQHF. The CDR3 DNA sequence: TGTGCCTGGAGTACAGGGTTGGATCAGCCCCAGCATTTT.